The rows below give T cell receptor beta chains drawn from one sample of a study of beta chain features in type 1 diabetes. The assay was immunoSEQ multiplex PCR, and TCRdb's table has in-frame clones only and misses some. Seen here are roughly 340,000 clones, around an eighth observed once, and the top ten hold over 0.014%. Sequenced material: naive CD4+ T cells from blood. The source is a young woman with type 1 diabetes. CDR3s include the opening cysteine and the closing phenylalanine or tryptophan. The order of the fields is CDR3 length, V gene, J gene, CDR3 protein.

len: 15
v_gene: TRBV7-2
j_gene: TRBJ1-5
CDR3aa: CASSLVGQGNQPQHF

len: 17
v_gene: TRBV5-1
j_gene: TRBJ2-3
CDR3aa: CASSFHNRGQRADTQYF

len: 13
v_gene: TRBV7-9
j_gene: TRBJ1-1
CDR3aa: CASRTQANTEAFF

len: 14
v_gene: TRBV7-9
j_gene: TRBJ1-4
CDR3aa: CASSPGGGNEKLFF

len: 12
v_gene: TRBV18
j_gene: TRBJ2-1
CDR3aa: CASSTQANEQFF

len: 13
v_gene: TRBV11-3
j_gene: TRBJ2-1
CDR3aa: CASSPTYRVGQFF

len: 14
v_gene: TRBV7-3
j_gene: TRBJ2-5
CDR3aa: CASSLTESQETQYF

len: 14
v_gene: TRBV28
j_gene: TRBJ2-1
CDR3aa: CASTEGRSYNEQFF

len: 13
v_gene: TRBV18
j_gene: TRBJ1-2
CDR3aa: CASSLDRGYGYTF

len: 14
v_gene: TRBV5-5
j_gene: TRBJ2-1
CDR3aa: CASSLDKGPSEQFF

len: 16
v_gene: TRBV4-2
j_gene: TRBJ1-2
CDR3aa: CASSQDADRGHYGYTF

len: 16
v_gene: TRBV9
j_gene: TRBJ1-2
CDR3aa: CASSVGPGTSDYGYTF

len: 15
v_gene: TRBV27
j_gene: TRBJ2-1
CDR3aa: CASSLLWTGVGEQFF

len: 14
v_gene: TRBV7-2
j_gene: TRBJ2-1
CDR3aa: CASSFGTSYNEQFF

len: 16
v_gene: TRBV5-1
j_gene: TRBJ1-1
CDR3aa: CASSRATGGKGTEAFF

len: 15
v_gene: TRBV14
j_gene: TRBJ2-5
CDR3aa: CASSLGLTSRETQYF

len: 15
v_gene: TRBV21-1
j_gene: TRBJ2-5
CDR3aa: CASSKGGRGQETQYF

len: 15
v_gene: TRBV28
j_gene: TRBJ2-1
CDR3aa: CASSPGQGRYNEQFF

len: 14
v_gene: TRBV5-1
j_gene: TRBJ2-3
CDR3aa: CASSSGLPTDTQYF

len: 14
v_gene: TRBV4-1
j_gene: TRBJ2-1
CDR3aa: CASSPGLASNEQFF

len: 15
v_gene: TRBV5-4
j_gene: TRBJ2-1
CDR3aa: CASSSRQGPYNEQFF

len: 15
v_gene: TRBV18
j_gene: TRBJ2-1
CDR3aa: CASSPQQGGFNEQFF

len: 14
v_gene: TRBV29-1
j_gene: TRBJ2-1
CDR3aa: CSVDRALGNNEQFF

len: 14
v_gene: TRBV5-1
j_gene: TRBJ2-7
CDR3aa: CASSFGQGTYEQYF

len: 15
v_gene: TRBV7-2
j_gene: TRBJ2-2
CDR3aa: CASSSQGRNTGELFF

len: 11
v_gene: TRBV2
j_gene: TRBJ2-1
CDR3aa: CASSVSAEQFF

len: 14
v_gene: TRBV7-9
j_gene: TRBJ1-1
CDR3aa: CASSLGGDSLEAFF

len: 17
v_gene: TRBV13
j_gene: TRBJ2-2
CDR3aa: CASSLPPGQGYTGELFF

len: 14
v_gene: TRBV18
j_gene: TRBJ1-2
CDR3aa: CASSPSLGGDGYTF

len: 14
v_gene: TRBV19
j_gene: TRBJ2-1
CDR3aa: CASRSGVGYNEQFF

len: 15
v_gene: TRBV9
j_gene: TRBJ1-1
CDR3aa: CASAKGGALNTEAFF

len: 14
v_gene: TRBV28
j_gene: TRBJ1-5
CDR3aa: CASSLEGGNQPQHF

len: 12
v_gene: TRBV19
j_gene: TRBJ1-2
CDR3aa: CAIQSVNYGYTF

len: 17
v_gene: TRBV7-9
j_gene: TRBJ2-7
CDR3aa: CASSFGTSASLSYEQYF

len: 13
v_gene: TRBV18
j_gene: TRBJ1-2
CDR3aa: CASSLGQAEGYTF

len: 13
v_gene: TRBV7-3
j_gene: TRBJ1-1
CDR3aa: CASSLRGNTEAFF

len: 15
v_gene: TRBV15
j_gene: TRBJ2-1
CDR3aa: CATSREGGIYNEQFF

len: 16
v_gene: TRBV5-1
j_gene: TRBJ2-1
CDR3aa: CASSANTGGSYNEQFF

len: 15
v_gene: TRBV9
j_gene: TRBJ2-5
CDR3aa: CASSASGRGEETQYF

len: 16
v_gene: TRBV6-6
j_gene: TRBJ1-5
CDR3aa: CASSYFFPNSNQPQHF

len: 13
v_gene: TRBV30
j_gene: TRBJ2-2
CDR3aa: CAWSATGAGELFF